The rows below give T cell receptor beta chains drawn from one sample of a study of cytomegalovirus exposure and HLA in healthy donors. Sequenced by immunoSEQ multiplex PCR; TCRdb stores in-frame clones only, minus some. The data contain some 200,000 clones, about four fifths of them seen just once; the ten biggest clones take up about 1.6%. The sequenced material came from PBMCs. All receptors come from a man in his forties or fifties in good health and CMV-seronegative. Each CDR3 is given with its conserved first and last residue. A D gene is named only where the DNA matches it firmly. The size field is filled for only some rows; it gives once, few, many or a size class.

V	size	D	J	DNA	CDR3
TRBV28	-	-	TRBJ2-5	TGCCCAACCCCCCGAGTGACCCAGTACTTC	CPTPRVTQYF
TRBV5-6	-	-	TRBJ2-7	TGTGCCAGCAGCCGCTCCAGGGGGGCCTACGAGCAGTACTTC	CASSRSRGAYEQYF
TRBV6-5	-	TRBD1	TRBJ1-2	TGTGCCAGCAGTCCGACAGGGTCCCTCCTCGGCTACACCTTC	CASSPTGSLLGYTF
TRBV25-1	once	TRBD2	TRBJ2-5	TGTGCCAGCAGTGGCCTAGCGGGGAGCCAAGAGACCCAGTACTTC	CASSGLAGSQETQYF
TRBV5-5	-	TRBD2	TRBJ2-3	TGTGCCAGCAGCTCCTCCCCGGGGGGGACAGATACGCAGTATTTT	CASSSSPGGTDTQYF
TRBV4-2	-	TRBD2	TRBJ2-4	TGTGCCAGCAGCCAAGCTCCGACTAGCGGGAGTAAGGCCAAAAACATTCAGTACTTC	CASSQAPTSGSKAKNIQYF
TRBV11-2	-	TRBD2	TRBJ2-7	TGTGCCAGCAGCTTAGAGACTAGCGGGGCCTACGAGCAGTACTTC	CASSLETSGAYEQYF
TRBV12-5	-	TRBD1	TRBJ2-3	TGTGCTAGTGGTTTGGCCCGGCTCGCGGGGACAGGGGGGACAGATACGCAGTATTTT	CASGLARLAGTGGTDTQYF
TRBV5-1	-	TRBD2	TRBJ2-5	TGCGCCAGCAGCTTGGCCGGGGGGGTGGAGACCCAGTACTTC	CASSLAGGVETQYF
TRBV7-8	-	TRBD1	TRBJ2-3	TGTGCCAGCAGCTTCTACAGGGGGCGCACAGATACGCAGTATTTT	CASSFYRGRTDTQYF
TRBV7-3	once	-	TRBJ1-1	TGTGCCAGCAGCTTAACCCCCGGGGAGAACACTGAAGCTTTCTTT	CASSLTPGENTEAFF
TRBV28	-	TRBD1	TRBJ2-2	TGTGCCAGCAGTTTCCGGGACAGGGAAAGCGGGGAGCTGTTTTTT	CASSFRDRESGELFF
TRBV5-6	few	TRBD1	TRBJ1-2	TGTGCCAGCAGCTTGGGCCCGGACAGGGTCCATGGCTACACCTTC	CASSLGPDRVHGYTF
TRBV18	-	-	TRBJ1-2	TGTGCCAGCTCGTCGACAGGATCAGGCTACACCTTC	CASSSTGSGYTF
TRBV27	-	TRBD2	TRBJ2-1	TGTGCCAGCACCCCCACGGGGCTAGCGGGGGGGTACAATGAGCAGTTCTTC	CASTPTGLAGGYNEQFF
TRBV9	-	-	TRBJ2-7	TGTGCCAGCAGCGTGAGTAGAACGGACGAGCAGTACTTC	CASSVSRTDEQYF
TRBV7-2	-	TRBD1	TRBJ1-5	TGTGCCAGCAGCTTGGGCAGGGGGCTCGAACAGCCCCAGCATTTT	CASSLGRGLEQPQHF
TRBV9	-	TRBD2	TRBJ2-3	TGTGCCAGCAGCGTAGTAGCGGGAGGTAGGAAGACAGATACGCAGTATTTT	CASSVVAGGRKTDTQYF
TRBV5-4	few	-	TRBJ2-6	TGCGCCAGCAGCCCCTCGACACCAAACTCTGGGGCCAACGTCCTGACTTTC	CASSPSTPNSGANVLTF
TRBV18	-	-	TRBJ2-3	TGTGCCAGCTCACGAACAGGCGGGGTAGCGGATACGCAGTATTTT	CASSRTGGVADTQYF
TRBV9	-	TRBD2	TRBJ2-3	TGTGCCAGCAGCGGCGGGGGGGGGACAGATACGCAGTATTTT	CASSGGGGTDTQYF
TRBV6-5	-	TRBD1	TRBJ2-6	TGTGCCAGCAGTTACAGGGGGCGCTCTGGGGCCAACGTCCTGACTTTC	CASSYRGRSGANVLTF
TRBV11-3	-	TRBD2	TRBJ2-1	TGTGCCAGCAGCTGGGGGACTAGCCCCAATGAGCAGTTCTTC	CASSWGTSPNEQFF
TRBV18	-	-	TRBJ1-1	TGTGCCAGCTCACAGACAGACTCAAACACTGAAGCTTTCTTT	CASSQTDSNTEAFF
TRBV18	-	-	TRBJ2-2	TGTGCCAGCTCACCACAAACCGGGACAAGAAACACCGGGGAGCTGTTTTTT	CASSPQTGTRNTGELFF
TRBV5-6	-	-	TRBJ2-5	TGTGCCAGCAGCTTGGCCAAGGGGGCTAGCGCCAGAGAGACCCAGTACTTC	CASSLAKGASARETQYF
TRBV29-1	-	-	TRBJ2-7	TGCAGCGTTGCCAGGTCCTCCTACGAGCAGTACTTC	CSVARSSYEQYF
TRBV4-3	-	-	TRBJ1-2	TGCGCCAGCAGCCAAGGGCTCCCCCAGGGAGGCTACACCTTC	CASSQGLPQGGYTF
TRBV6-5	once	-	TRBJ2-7	TGTGCCAGCAAGGAGGCTAGTGGGGACTACGAGCAGTACTTC	CASKEASGDYEQYF
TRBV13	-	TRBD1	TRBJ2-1	TGTGCCAGCAGCTTACGGGACAGGGCCTCCAATGAGCAGTTCTTC	CASSLRDRASNEQFF
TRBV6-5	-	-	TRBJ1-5	TGTGCCAGCAGTTCACAGGAAAGGGTTCAGCCCCAGCATTTT	CASSSQERVQPQHF
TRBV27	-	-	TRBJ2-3	TGTGCCAGCAGTCTTCAGGGTAGGACAGATACGCAGTATTTT	CASSLQGRTDTQYF
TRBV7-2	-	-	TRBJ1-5	TGTGCCAGCAGCTTATCAGTGGGCAGCAATCAGCCCCAGCATTTT	CASSLSVGSNQPQHF
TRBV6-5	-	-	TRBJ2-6	TGTGCCAGCAGTCGGGGTACTGGGGCCAACGTCCTGACTTTC	CASSRGTGANVLTF